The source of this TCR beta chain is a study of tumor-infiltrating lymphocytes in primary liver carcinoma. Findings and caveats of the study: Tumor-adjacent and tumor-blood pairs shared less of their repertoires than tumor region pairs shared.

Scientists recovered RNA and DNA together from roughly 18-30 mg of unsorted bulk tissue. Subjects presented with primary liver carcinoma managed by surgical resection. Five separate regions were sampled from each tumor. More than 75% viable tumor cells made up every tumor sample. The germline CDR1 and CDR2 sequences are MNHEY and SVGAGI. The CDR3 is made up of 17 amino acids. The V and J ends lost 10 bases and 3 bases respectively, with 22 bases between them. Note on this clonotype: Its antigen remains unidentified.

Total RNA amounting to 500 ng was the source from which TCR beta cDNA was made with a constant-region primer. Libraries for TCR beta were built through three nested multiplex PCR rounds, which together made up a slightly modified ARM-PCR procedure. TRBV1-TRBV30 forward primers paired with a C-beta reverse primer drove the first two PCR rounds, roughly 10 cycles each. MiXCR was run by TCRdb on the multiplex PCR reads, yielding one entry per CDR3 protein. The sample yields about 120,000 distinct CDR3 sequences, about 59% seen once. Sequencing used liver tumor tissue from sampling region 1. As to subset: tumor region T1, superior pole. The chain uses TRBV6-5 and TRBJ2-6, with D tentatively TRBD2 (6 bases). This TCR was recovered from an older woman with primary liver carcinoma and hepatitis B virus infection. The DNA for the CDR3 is TGTGCCAACAACCGGGACTCCCCTTTAGGTGGGGCCAACGTCCTGACTTTC. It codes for CANNRDSPLGGANVLTF.